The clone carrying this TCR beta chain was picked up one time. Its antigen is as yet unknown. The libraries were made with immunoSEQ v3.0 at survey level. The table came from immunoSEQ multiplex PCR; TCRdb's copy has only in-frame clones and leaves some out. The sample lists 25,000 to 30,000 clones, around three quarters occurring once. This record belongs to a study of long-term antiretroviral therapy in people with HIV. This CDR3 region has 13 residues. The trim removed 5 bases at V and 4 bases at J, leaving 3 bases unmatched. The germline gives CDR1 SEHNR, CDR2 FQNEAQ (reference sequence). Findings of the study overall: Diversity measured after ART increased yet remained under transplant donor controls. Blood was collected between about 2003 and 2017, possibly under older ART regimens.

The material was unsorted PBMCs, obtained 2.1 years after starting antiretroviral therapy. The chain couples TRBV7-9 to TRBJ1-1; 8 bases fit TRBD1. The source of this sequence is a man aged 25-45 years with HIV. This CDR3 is CASSLQGATEAFF. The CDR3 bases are TGTGCCAGCAGCCTGCAGGGGGCCACTGAAGCTTTCTTT.